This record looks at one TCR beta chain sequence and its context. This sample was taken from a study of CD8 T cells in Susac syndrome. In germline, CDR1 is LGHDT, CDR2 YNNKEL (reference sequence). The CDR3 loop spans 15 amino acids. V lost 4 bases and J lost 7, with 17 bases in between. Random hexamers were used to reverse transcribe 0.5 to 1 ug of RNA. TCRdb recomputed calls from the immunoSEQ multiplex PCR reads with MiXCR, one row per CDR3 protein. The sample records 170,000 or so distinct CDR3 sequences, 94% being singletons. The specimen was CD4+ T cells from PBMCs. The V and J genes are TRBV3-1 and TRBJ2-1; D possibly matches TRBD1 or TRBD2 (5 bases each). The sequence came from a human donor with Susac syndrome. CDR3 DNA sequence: TGTGCCAGCAGCCCTCGGGGCTTCCCCTCTAATGAGCAGTTCTTC. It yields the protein CASSPRGFPSNEQFF.